The T cell receptor beta chain described here comes from a study of T-cell reconstitution after alpha-beta-depleted transplantation in children. V dropped 6 bases and J dropped 1 base, with 15 bases sitting between them. CDR3 length equals 14 residues. Looked up from germline, CDR1 is DFQATT and CDR2 is SNEGSKA (reference sequence). It was with unique molecular identifiers that the TCRbeta library was prepared. TCRdb itself ran the PCR reads through MiXCR, one entry per CDR3 protein. The sample includes approximately 800,000 distinct CDR3 sequences, under 20% of them seen just once. General observations from the study: Reported findings indicate that, about two months after transplant, alpha-beta T cells came from several hundred expanded clones, which were derived from non-depleted graft cells. A year had passed since transplant, and T-cell counts and diversity by then came mostly from newly produced T cells. Day-60 TCRbeta diversity that was high in some patients was derived from surviving recipient T cells and thymic progenitors.

With respect to this clonotype: Antigen unknown.

This material consisted of PBMCs, mostly from graft donor cells, taken 360 days after TCRalphabeta/CD19-depleted stem cell transplant. V gene TRBV20-1 combines with J gene TRBJ2-5; D uncertain. This TCR was recovered from a male patient under 18 who had a stem cell transplant for acute lymphoblastic leukemia, so the T cells may come from the graft donor. DNA for the CDR3: TGCAGTGCCTCTTTCGGACGGACCCAAGAGACCCAGTACTTC. Protein: CSASFGRTQETQYF.